Below are 18 T cell receptor beta chains sequenced from a single sample in a study of shared clonotypes between healthy human individuals. The data were produced by immunoSEQ multiplex PCR, yet TCRdb's version contains in-frame clones alone and is incomplete. Among 2 million to 2.5 million clones listed, roughly 95% were seen once. The sequencing input was naive CD4+ T cells sorted from blood. Indicated subset: CD45RA+ positively selected. Receptors were obtained from a man aged 18 to 29 in good health.

V is TRBV9 and J is TRBJ2-2; TRBD1 matches 10 bases. The germline V gene encodes CDR1 SGDLS and CDR2 YYNGEE. The CDR3 covers 15 residues. Trimming took 4 bases from V and 4 from J; bases not matched to a gene: 4. CDR3 amino acids: CASSIGQGGTGELFF. The CDR3 DNA reads TGTGCCAGCAGCATCGGACAGGGGGGCACCGGGGAGCTGTTTTTT.

The V call is TRBV7-6, the J call TRBJ2-7; 11 bases fit TRBD2. V gave up 3 bases and J gave up 9 bases; unmatched junction bases: 4. The CDR3 contains 13 residues. Looked up from germline, CDR1 is SGHVS and CDR2 is FNYEAQ. CDR3 nucleotide sequence: TGTGCCAGCAGCTTCACTAGCGGGGGCGTGCAGTACTTC. Its protein is CASSFTSGGVQYF.

The V and J genes are TRBV6-1 and TRBJ2-2; 12 bases are shared with TRBD2. The J segment lost 3 bases and the V segment lost 2 bases, leaving 10 bases of the junction unmatched. Germline V gene sequence: CDR1 MNHNS, CDR2 SASEGT. This CDR3 spans 19 amino acids. CDR3 protein: CASSEPTTSGRTDTGELFF. For the CDR3, the DNA is TGTGCCAGCAGTGAACCGACGACTAGCGGGAGAACCGACACCGGGGAGCTGTTTTTT.

CDR3 protein: CASSIPGQGANEQFF. CDR3 sequence (DNA): TGTGCCAGCAGTATCCCCGGACAGGGGGCAAATGAGCAGTTCTTC. The chain combines TRBV28 with TRBJ2-1, with 11 nucleotides matching TRBD1. From germline, CDR1 is MDHEN and CDR2 SYDVKM. The length of the CDR3 is 15 residues. The V and J ends lost 5 bases and 7 bases, in that order; junction bases with no gene match: 7.

This clone was seen just once. V usage is TRBV6-5 and J usage is TRBJ2-3; the D gene is possibly TRBD1 (6 bases). Trimming pared 5 bases from V and 0 bases from J, leaving 12 bases between. CDR1 is MNHEY and CDR2 is SVGAGI in the germline V gene. This CDR3 comprises 15 residues. The CDR3 loop is CASSPRDTSTDTQYF. The CDR3 nucleotides read TGTGCCAGCAGTCCCCGGGACACAAGCACAGATACGCAGTATTTT.

The chain combines TRBV30 with TRBJ2-3; 15 positions agree with TRBD2. The CDR3 contains 18 residues. Per germline, CDR1 GTSNPN and CDR2 SVGIG (reference sequence). CDR3 amino acids: CACVTGLAGGLSTDTQYF. CDR3 nucleotide sequence: TGTGCTTGCGTAACCGGACTAGCGGGGGGGCTAAGCACAGATACGCAGTATTTT.

Remarks on this clone: Other nucleotide sequences in the sample specify the same CDR3. The chain combines TRBV30 with TRBJ1-2, with D hard to call. Trimming cost V 2 bases and J 4 bases, with 8 bases left between them. This CDR3 region has 12 residues. Germline V CDR1 and CDR2: GTSNPN, SVGIG (reference sequence). The DNA for the CDR3 is TGTGCCTGGAGTAGTTCTGGCTATGGCTACACCTTC. As protein: CAWSSSGYGYTF. The full variable domain, rest sourced from reference TRBV30 and TRBJ1-2, is SQTIHQWPATLVQPVGSPLSLECTVEGTSNPNLYWYRQAAGRGLQLLFYSVGIGQISSEVPQNLSASRPQDRQFILSSKKLLLSDSGFYLCAWSSSGYGYTFGSGTRLTVV.

The chain links TRBV13 to TRBJ2-1, with unresolved D. Trimming removed 1 base at V and 5 bases at J, with 9 bases between. The CDR3 spans 14 residues. Germline V gene data show CDR1 as PRHDT and CDR2 as FYEKMQ (reference sequence). For the CDR3, the DNA is TGTGCCAGCAGCTTAGTGACAATCCACAATGAGCAGTTCTTC. It translates to CASSLVTIHNEQFF.

The chain employs TRBV30 and TRBJ1-6, with D maybe TRBD1 (6 bases). Germline assignment: CDR1 GTSNPN and CDR2 SVGIG (reference sequence). The CDR3 sequence is 14 residues long. V lost 0 bases to trimming and J lost 6 bases, with 9 bases between them. The CDR3 region is CAWSVFRGNSPLHF. The CDR3 nucleotides are TGTGCCTGGAGTGTTTTCAGGGGTAATTCACCCCTCCACTTT.

Turning to this clone: Other DNA variants within this sample encode the same CDR3. This chain uses TRBV30 with TRBJ2-1, with 10 nucleotides matching TRBD2. V shed 0 bases and J 10 bases; nucleotides not matched to a gene: 9. CDR1 and CDR2 (germline): GTSNPN, SVGIG (reference sequence). The CDR3 consists of 15 residues. The CDR3 reads CAWSVGLAGVGEQFF. In DNA form, the CDR3 reads TGTGCCTGGAGTGTCGGGCTAGCGGGAGTCGGGGAGCAGTTCTTC. Supplemented by reference TRBV30 and TRBJ2-1, the full variable domain reads SQTIHQWPATLVQPVGSPLSLECTVEGTSNPNLYWYRQAAGRGLQLLFYSVGIGQISSEVPQNLSASRPQDRQFILSSKKLLLSDSGFYLCAWSVGLAGVGEQFFGPGTRLTVL.

The rearrangement uses TRBV10-3 and TRBJ1-3, with D uncertain. This CDR3 has 15 residues. V was shortened by 0 bases and J by 4 bases, with 10 bases between the two germline ends. Germline CDR1 and CDR2: ENHRY and SYGVKD. The CDR3 DNA is TGTGCCATCAGTGAGTCAAAGGGCAGAGGAAACACCATATATTTT. This translates into CAISESKGRGNTIYF.

V gene TRBV27 combines with J gene TRBJ2-3; maybe TRBD1 (5 bases). With 2 bases removed from V and 5 bases from J, the gap between germline ends came to 8 bases. The germline V gene has CDR1 MNHEY and CDR2 SMNVEV (reference sequence). This CDR3 is built from 13 residues. The CDR3 spells CASSLQGRDTQYF. CDR3 in DNA: TGTGCCAGCAGTTTACAGGGTAGAGATACGCAGTATTTT.

As for this clone: Other DNA sequences in this specimen translate into the identical CDR3. This chain links TRBV5-1 with TRBJ2-1, with 10 bases fitting TRBD2. V lost 3 bases, J lost 2 bases, and 2 bases stayed unmatched. Germline V lookup: CDR1 SGHRS, CDR2 YFSETQ. CDR3 length equals 15 residues. The CDR3 coding sequence is TGCGCCAGCAGCTCTCTAGCGGGGGCCTACAATGAGCAGTTCTTC. Encoded protein: CASSSLAGAYNEQFF.

This clone was seen only once. This rearrangement joins TRBV18 to TRBJ1-2; D is unresolved. Trimming removed 3 bases from V and 2 bases from J, with 10 bases in between. The CDR3 has 14 amino acids. Germline loops: CDR1 KGHSH, CDR2 LQKENI. CDR3 bases: TGTGCCAGCTCACCGGTTTTTCTAAACTATGGCTACACCTTC. It yields the protein CASSPVFLNYGYTF.

This chain uses TRBV6-5 with TRBJ2-3, with 10 positions matching TRBD2. CDR1 MNHEY and CDR2 SVGAGI come from the germline V gene. The CDR3 runs 15 residues. J lost 5 bases, V lost 8 bases, and 10 bases had no gene match. CDR3 amino acids: CASGTEREGRDTQYF. The CDR3 region has the DNA TGTGCCAGCGGAACCGAGCGGGAGGGCCGAGATACGCAGTATTTT.

The J gene is TRBJ1-1, the V gene TRBV6-6; D is unresolved. Germline V gives CDR1 MNHNY, CDR2 SVGAGI (reference sequence). This CDR3 spans 12 amino acids. V shed 5 bases and J shed 1 base, with 5 bases lying between them. CDR3 sequence: CASSRANTEAFF. The CDR3 region has the DNA TGTGCCAGCAGTCGGGCGAACACTGAAGCTTTCTTT.

A word on this clone: This sample includes further DNA sequences coding for the same CDR3. The V and J genes are TRBV7-2 and TRBJ2-5; TRBD1 aligns across 7 bases. The CDR3 has 13 residues. CDR1 is SGHTA and CDR2 is FQGNSA in the germline V gene. Losses at the gene ends were 4 bases for V and 4 bases for J; bases not matched to a gene: 3. In nucleotides, the CDR3 is TGTGCCAGCAGCTCGACAGGGCTAGAGACCCAGTACTTC. This sequence encodes CASSSTGLETQYF.

This chain connects TRBV7-2 to TRBJ1-1, with D perhaps TRBD1 (6 bases). The V gene's germline CDR1 is SGHTA and CDR2 FQGNSA. The CDR3 contains 15 residues. V lost 3 bases and J 4 bases, leaving 15 bases between the germline ends. CDR3 DNA: TGTGCCAGCAGCTTGGGCGGGGCAGGGGTCACTGAAGCTTTCTTT. Translating gives CASSLGGAGVTEAFF.